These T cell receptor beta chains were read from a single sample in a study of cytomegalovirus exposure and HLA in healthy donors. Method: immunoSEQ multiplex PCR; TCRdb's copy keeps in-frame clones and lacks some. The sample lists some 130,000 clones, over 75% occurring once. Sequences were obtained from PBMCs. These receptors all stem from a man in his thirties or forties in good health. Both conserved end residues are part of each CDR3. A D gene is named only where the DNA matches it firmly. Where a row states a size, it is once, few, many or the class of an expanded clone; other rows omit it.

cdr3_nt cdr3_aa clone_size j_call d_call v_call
TGTGCCAGCAGCAACCCGGGAGCACAAGAGACCCAGTACTTC CASSNPGAQETQYF - TRBJ2-5 - TRBV7-9
TGTGCCAGCAGTTACGACAGCCGGGAGTCCTACGAGCAGTACTTC CASSYDSRESYEQYF - TRBJ2-7 - TRBV6-5
TGCGCCAGCAGCCCAGGGGCGGGTAACTATGGCTACACCTTC CASSPGAGNYGYTF - TRBJ1-2 - TRBV4-3
TGTGCCAGCAGTAATGGACAGAATCCCTACGAGCAGTACTTC CASSNGQNPYEQYF - TRBJ2-7 - TRBV28
TGCAGCGTTTCCGGGACAGTCACCTACGAGCAGTACTTC CSVSGTVTYEQYF - TRBJ2-7 TRBD1 TRBV29-1
TGTGCCAGCAGAAGACTATTTAGGACGGGGGATGGCTACACCTTC CASRRLFRTGDGYTF - TRBJ1-2 - TRBV28
TGTGCCATCATGCCGGGCGGGGACTACACCGGGGAGCTGTTTTTT CAIMPGGDYTGELFF - TRBJ2-2 - TRBV10-3
TGTGCCAGCAGTGAAGACAGGGGTCTCCACGAGCAGTACTTC CASSEDRGLHEQYF - TRBJ2-7 TRBD1 TRBV6-1
TGCGCCAGCAGCCAAGCGCGGCGGGAGGATACGCAGTATTTT CASSQARREDTQYF - TRBJ2-3 TRBD2 TRBV4-3
TGTGCCAGTAGTCCCGGGACAGGGCACTACGAGCAGTACTTC CASSPGTGHYEQYF - TRBJ2-7 TRBD1 TRBV19
TGTGCCAGCTCACAGGGACAGAACAATCAGCCCCAGCATTTT CASSQGQNNQPQHF - TRBJ1-5 TRBD1 TRBV18
TGTGCCAGCAGCTTCCCCCAAGCGGCGGGAGGAGCAGATACGCAGTATTTT CASSFPQAAGGADTQYF - TRBJ2-3 TRBD2 TRBV7-9
TGCGCCAGCACCATTGCCGGCGACAGGGCATCACCCCTCCACTTT CASTIAGDRASPLHF - TRBJ1-6 TRBD1 TRBV5-1
TGTGCCAGCAGTGACTCGACAGAGAACACCGGGGAGCTGTTTTTT CASSDSTENTGELFF - TRBJ2-2 - TRBV6-4
TGCGCCAGCAGCTTGGGACAGGGAAATGAAAAACTGTTTTTT CASSLGQGNEKLFF - TRBJ1-4 TRBD1 TRBV5-1
TGTGCCAGCAGCTCCCTTGGACTAGGGGACACTGAGCAGTTCTTC CASSSLGLGDTEQFF - TRBJ2-1 - TRBV5-6
TGTGCCAGCAGCGCAGAGCGGGAAACAGATACGCAGTATTTT CASSAERETDTQYF - TRBJ2-3 TRBD2 TRBV9
TGCGCCAGCAGCCCCGGGACTAGGGGGCGACCCGGGGAGCTGTTTTTT CASSPGTRGRPGELFF - TRBJ2-2 - TRBV4-1
TGTGCCAGCAGCTTAGGTCAGAACACTGAAGCTTTCTTT CASSLGQNTEAFF - TRBJ1-1 - TRBV7-2
TGTGCCAGCAGTCACGGACTAGCGGGAGGTGTTGAGCAGTTCTTC CASSHGLAGGVEQFF - TRBJ2-1 TRBD2 TRBV27
TGTGCCAGCAGAACTCTACTAGCGGCCTACAATGAGCAGTTCTTC CASRTLLAAYNEQFF - TRBJ2-1 TRBD2 TRBV27
TGTGCCTGGAGTGGTAGTCCGGTTAATCAGCCCCAGCATTTT CAWSGSPVNQPQHF - TRBJ1-5 - TRBV30
TGCAGCGTTGATCTTGGGCAGGGGCAGGACACTGAAGCTTTCTTT CSVDLGQGQDTEAFF - TRBJ1-1 - TRBV29-1
TGTGCCAGCAGATTCCCGGGTAGCACAGATACGCAGTATTTT CASRFPGSTDTQYF - TRBJ2-3 - TRBV2
TGCACCAGCAGCCAAACTAGCGGGGGGACCTACGAGCAGTACTTC CTSSQTSGGTYEQYF - TRBJ2-7 - TRBV1
TGTGCCAGCAGCGTAGGAGGGTTTTTGATGCAGACCACCGGGGAGCTGTTTTTT CASSVGGFLMQTTGELFF - TRBJ2-2 - TRBV9
TGTGCCAGCTCACCACTAGCACAGGGGCGTAACGAGCAGTACTTC CASSPLAQGRNEQYF - TRBJ2-7 TRBD1 TRBV18
TGTGCCAGCAGCTTGCGACTAGCGGGGCAAGAGACCCAGTACTTC CASSLRLAGQETQYF - TRBJ2-5 TRBD2 TRBV5-4
TGTGCCAGCAGTTTCCGACTAGACAGCACGACAGATACGCAGTATTTT CASSFRLDSTTDTQYF few TRBJ2-3 - TRBV28
TGCGCCAGCAGCCAAGGAAACAGGGGGGGTCAGCCCCAGCATTTT CASSQGNRGGQPQHF once TRBJ1-5 TRBD1 TRBV4-1
TGTGCCAGCAGTTTAGGTGGGCAGGGGGCGCGTGAGACCCAGTACTTC CASSLGGQGARETQYF - TRBJ2-5 TRBD1 TRBV28
TGTGCCAGCTCACAGGCGGGTGGCAATCAGCCCCAGCATTTT CASSQAGGNQPQHF - TRBJ1-5 - TRBV18
TGTGCCAGTAGTATTCCCAGGGGCCCAGTAAGTTTTCAGCATTTT CASSIPRGPVSFQHF - TRBJ1-5 - TRBV19
TGTGCCAGCAGTTTAAGGGGGCTTGGGTACGAGCAGTACTTC CASSLRGLGYEQYF once TRBJ2-7 TRBD1 TRBV28
TGTGCCATCAGTGACCCCGGTGGAGGGTCCAGCTCCTACGAGCAGTACTTC CAISDPGGGSSSYEQYF - TRBJ2-7 - TRBV10-3
TGTGCCAGCAGCCCGGGACAGGGACACACAGATACGCAGTATTTT CASSPGQGHTDTQYF - TRBJ2-3 TRBD1 TRBV6-6
TGTGCCAGCAGCCGCGGCGACAGCTCCTACGAGCAGTACTTC CASSRGDSSYEQYF - TRBJ2-7 - TRBV11-3
TGTGCCAGCAGTTACCGGACAGGGATCCCTCAAGAGACCCAGTACTTC CASSYRTGIPQETQYF - TRBJ2-5 TRBD1 TRBV6-5
TGTGCCAGCAGTCCGGCCCTTCAGGGTGAGCAGTTCTTC CASSPALQGEQFF - TRBJ2-1 - TRBV28
TGCGCCAGCACCCGGACCCAGGGTAGCTCCTACAATGAGCAGTTCTTC CASTRTQGSSYNEQFF - TRBJ2-1 - TRBV5-1
TGTGCCAGCAGCTGGGGGCCGAACACTGAAGCTTTCTTT CASSWGPNTEAFF - TRBJ1-1 - TRBV11-2
TGTGCCAGCCGCATGGGCGGGGCGAACACCGGGGAGCTGTTTTTT CASRMGGANTGELFF - TRBJ2-2 - TRBV28
TGCGCCAGCAGCCTGGAAGGGACAGGCAATCAGCCCCAGCATTTT CASSLEGTGNQPQHF few TRBJ1-5 TRBD1 TRBV5-1
TGTGCCACCGAGGGTTCATCTAGCGGGGAAGAGACCCAGTACTTC CATEGSSSGEETQYF - TRBJ2-5 TRBD2 TRBV10-3
TGTGCCAGCAGTCCCGGGACTAGCGGCTACGAGCAGTACTTC CASSPGTSGYEQYF - TRBJ2-7 TRBD2 TRBV6-5
TGTGCCAGCAGCGTGGGACCTTCTACAGGGGTTTCTAGCAATCAGCCCCAGCATTTT CASSVGPSTGVSSNQPQHF - TRBJ1-5 - TRBV21-1
TGTGCCAGCAGCTTCGGGACTAGCGGGAACACCGGGGAGCTGTTTTTT CASSFGTSGNTGELFF - TRBJ2-2 TRBD2 TRBV7-2
TGCGCCAGCAGCCCCTCTAGGATAGCGGGAGGGAGGGGAGAGCAGTACTTC CASSPSRIAGGRGEQYF - TRBJ2-7 TRBD2 TRBV4-1
TGCAGCGTTGGAACAGGGCGCACCGGGGAGCTGTTTTTT CSVGTGRTGELFF - TRBJ2-2 - TRBV29-1
TGTGCCAGCAGTGAAGAAGAGGACACGGAAGTCTTTAAATCCCTTAACTATGGCTACACCTTC CASSEEEDTEVFKSLNYGYTF - TRBJ1-2 - TRBV6-1
TGTGCCAGCAGCCACGGGACAGCGGGGACCCAGTACTTC CASSHGTAGTQYF - TRBJ2-5 - TRBV13
TGTGCCAGCAGCTTACAAACAGGGGAAGGCTACACCTTC CASSLQTGEGYTF - TRBJ1-2 TRBD1 TRBV7-9
TGCGCCAGCAGCCAAGGTGTTCCGGGGACGAACACCGGGGAGCTGTTTTTT CASSQGVPGTNTGELFF - TRBJ2-2 - TRBV4-1
TGTGCCAGCAGTCCCGGACTAGGGCCCTACAATGAGCAGTTCTTC CASSPGLGPYNEQFF - TRBJ2-1 TRBD2 TRBV27
TGTGCCAGCAGCTTAAACGCAGGGGGTAAGGTCTCCTACGAGCAGTACTTC CASSLNAGGKVSYEQYF - TRBJ2-7 TRBD1 TRBV7-9